Listed below are T cell receptor beta chains from one sample, sequenced in a study of CD8+ T cells in alopecia areata. Sequencing used immunoSEQ multiplex PCR; TCRdb keeps in-frame clones, though not all of them. The repertoire holds about 90,000 clones, with 40% to 50% as singletons. The sequencing used CD8+ T cells sorted from blood, collected at week 24, from a patient treated with tofacitinib. Receptors originate from a human donor with alopecia areata. The conserved cysteine and the conserved F or W are not part of the CDR3 here.

cdr3_aa j_call v_call
ASSLAGVYNEQF TRBJ2-1 TRBV5-1
ASSVTGEAGELF TRBJ2-2 TRBV6-1
AGYWNGGTDTQY TRBJ2-3 TRBV5-4
ASSEVGDEQF TRBJ2-1 TRBV2
ASSQGPGEELF TRBJ2-2 TRBV4-1
SVDITGLAYNEQF TRBJ2-1 TRBV29-1
ASSFRGQGEGYT TRBJ1-2 TRBV27
SDTWDYGYT TRBJ1-2 TRBV29-1
SVLSGRAGDEQF TRBJ2-1 TRBV29-1
SARSESSYEQY TRBJ2-7 TRBV29-1
AWRQPPYGYT TRBJ1-2 TRBV30
ASSLGRGSDPYEQY TRBJ2-7 TRBV7-6
ASSLGTGGPYEQY TRBJ2-7 TRBV11-2
SAPTSAYNEQF TRBJ2-1 TRBV29-1
ASSEGKGAVYNEQF TRBJ2-1 TRBV10-2
ATSRAITGPKETQY TRBJ2-5 TRBV15
ATTEGANVLT TRBJ2-6 TRBV19
ASSPLGTGSYEQY TRBJ2-7 TRBV9
ASSLGSSNIQY TRBJ2-4 TRBV7-8
ASTIPVQGKTGELF TRBJ2-2 TRBV13
ASSPGRGSSGNTIY TRBJ1-3 TRBV2
ASSGEDRGSEKLF TRBJ1-4 TRBV7-6